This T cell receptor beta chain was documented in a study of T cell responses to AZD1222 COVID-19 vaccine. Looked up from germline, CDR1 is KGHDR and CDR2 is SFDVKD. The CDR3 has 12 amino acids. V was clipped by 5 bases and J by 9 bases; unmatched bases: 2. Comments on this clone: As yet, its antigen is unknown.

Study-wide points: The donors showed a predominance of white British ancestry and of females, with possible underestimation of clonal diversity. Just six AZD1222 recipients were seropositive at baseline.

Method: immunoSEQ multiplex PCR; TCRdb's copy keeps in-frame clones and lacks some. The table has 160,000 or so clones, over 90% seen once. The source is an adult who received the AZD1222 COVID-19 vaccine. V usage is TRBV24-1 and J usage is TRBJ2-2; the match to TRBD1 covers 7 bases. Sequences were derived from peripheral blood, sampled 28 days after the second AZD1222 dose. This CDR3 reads CATSADRRELFF. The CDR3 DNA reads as TGTGCCACCAGTGCGGACAGGAGGGAGCTGTTTTTT.